Listed below are T cell receptor beta chains from one sample, sequenced in a study of cytomegalovirus exposure and HLA in healthy donors. The method was immunoSEQ multiplex PCR; TCRdb's version includes in-frame clones alone and lacks a portion of them. Counted here are fewer than 110,000 clones, approximately 80% occurring once; the ten biggest clones make up 4.2%. The sequenced sample consisted of PBMCs. These TCRs come from a male donor in good health and CMV-seronegative. Each CDR3 is given with its conserved first and last residue. A D gene is named only where the DNA matches it firmly. Clone size is stated in some rows and not others, as once, few, many or a class when expanded.

clone_size: -; d_call: TRBD1; j_call: TRBJ2-6; v_call: TRBV30; cdr3_nt: TGTGCCTGGAGTCGACAGGGATCTGGGGCCAACGTCCTGACTTTC; cdr3_aa: CAWSRQGSGANVLTF
clone_size: -; d_call: -; j_call: TRBJ2-7; v_call: TRBV28; cdr3_nt: TGTGCCAGCAGGCCGACTGGGTCCTACGAGCAGTACTTC; cdr3_aa: CASRPTGSYEQYF
clone_size: -; d_call: -; j_call: TRBJ2-1; v_call: TRBV2; cdr3_nt: TGTGCCAGCAGTGATACTAGAAACAATGAGCAGTTCTTC; cdr3_aa: CASSDTRNNEQFF
clone_size: -; d_call: TRBD2; j_call: TRBJ2-1; v_call: TRBV7-9; cdr3_nt: TGTGCCAGCAGCCCACTAGCGGGGCGATACAATGAGCAGTTCTTC; cdr3_aa: CASSPLAGRYNEQFF
clone_size: once; d_call: -; j_call: TRBJ1-1; v_call: TRBV27; cdr3_nt: TGTGCCAGCAGTCCCGGGGGGCAGAACACTGAAGCTTTCTTT; cdr3_aa: CASSPGGQNTEAFF
clone_size: -; d_call: TRBD1; j_call: TRBJ1-4; v_call: TRBV7-6; cdr3_nt: TGTGCCAGCAGCCCGAGAGGACAGGCGAGTAATGAAAAACTGTTTTTT; cdr3_aa: CASSPRGQASNEKLFF
clone_size: -; d_call: TRBD2; j_call: TRBJ2-1; v_call: TRBV9; cdr3_nt: TGTGCCAGCAGCGATCTAGCGGGAGTTAAGAATGAGCAGTTCTTC; cdr3_aa: CASSDLAGVKNEQFF
clone_size: -; d_call: TRBD1; j_call: TRBJ2-5; v_call: TRBV5-1; cdr3_nt: TGCGCCAGCAGCTTGGGAGAGCGCGGAACAACAGGGGGGACCCAGTACTTC; cdr3_aa: CASSLGERGTTGGTQYF
clone_size: few; d_call: TRBD2; j_call: TRBJ2-2; v_call: TRBV19; cdr3_nt: TGTGCCAGTAGTACCGGACTAGCGGCCTCCGGGGAGCTGTTTTTT; cdr3_aa: CASSTGLAASGELFF
clone_size: -; d_call: -; j_call: TRBJ2-7; v_call: TRBV6-5; cdr3_nt: TGTGCCAGCAGCGCCCTCTCTAGTTACGAGCAGTACTTC; cdr3_aa: CASSALSSYEQYF